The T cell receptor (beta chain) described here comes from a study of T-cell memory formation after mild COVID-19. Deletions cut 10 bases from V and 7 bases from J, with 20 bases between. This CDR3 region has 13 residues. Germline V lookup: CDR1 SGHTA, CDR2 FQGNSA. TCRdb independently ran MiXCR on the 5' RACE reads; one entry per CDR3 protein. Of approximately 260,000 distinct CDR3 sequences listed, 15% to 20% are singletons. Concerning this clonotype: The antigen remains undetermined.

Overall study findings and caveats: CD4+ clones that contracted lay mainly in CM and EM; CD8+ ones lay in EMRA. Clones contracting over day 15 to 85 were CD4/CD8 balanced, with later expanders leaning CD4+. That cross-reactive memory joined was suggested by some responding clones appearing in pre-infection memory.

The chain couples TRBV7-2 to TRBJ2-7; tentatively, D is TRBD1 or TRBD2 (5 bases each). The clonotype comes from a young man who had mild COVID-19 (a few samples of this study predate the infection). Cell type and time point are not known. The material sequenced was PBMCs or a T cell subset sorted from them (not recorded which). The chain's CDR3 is CATGDPVSREQYF. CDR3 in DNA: TGTGCCACCGGGGACCCCGTCAGTCGGGAGCAGTACTTC.